This T cell receptor (beta chain) was retrieved from a study of memory CD4+ T cells and cytomegalovirus serostatus. Measured with immunoSEQ multiplex PCR; TCRdb has only the in-frame clones, and not every one. This sample carries roughly 50,000 clones, roughly 84% of them seen once, and the ten largest clones take around 0.5%. The sort gate was single viable CD3+CD4+CD8-CD45RO+ cells for memory CD4+ T cells. This clone was counted once. The source material was memory CD4+ T cells from blood. The source is an adult in good health and CMV-seronegative. Some clones in this sample may be carry-over from other donors' samples.

The CDR3, as DNA: TGTGCCAGCAGGGAGACAGGGGCAGGGTCAGATACGCAGTATTTT. Its translation: CASRETGAGSDTQYF. This chain joins TRBV5-6 and TRBJ2-3; the match to TRBD1 covers 8 bases. The junction had 9 bases not matched to a gene; V was cut back by 5 bases and J by 4 bases. Germline CDR1 reads SGHDT; CDR2 reads YYEEEE. This CDR3 is 15 amino acids long. Complete variable domain (other parts from reference TRBV5-6 and TRBJ2-3): DAGVTQSPTHLIKTRGQQVTLRCSPKSGHDTVSWYQQALGQGPQFIFQYYEEEERQRGNFPDRFSGHQFPNYSSELNVNALLLGDSALYLCASRETGAGSDTQYFGPGTRLTVL.